The 19 T cell receptor beta chains in this list originate from one sample, sequenced in a study of T cell responses to AZD1222 COVID-19 vaccine. The table came from immunoSEQ multiplex PCR; TCRdb's copy has only in-frame clones and leaves some out. The table lists around 99,000 clones, about nine tenths of them singletons. The input for sequencing was peripheral blood, taken on day 0 of AZD1222 vaccination. All receptors derive from an adult in good health.

The V and J genes are TRBV5-1 and TRBJ1-2, with D unclear. Germline V gene lookup returns CDR1 SGHRS and CDR2 YFSETQ. There are 17 residues in the CDR3. The V gene lost 1 base and the J gene lost 4 bases, with 20 bases spanning the gap. The CDR3 nucleotides read TGCGCCAGCAGCTTGAGTTCCACAGCCACTAATAGCTATGGCTACACCTTC. This translates into CASSLSSTATNSYGYTF.

The chain carries TRBV11-2 and TRBJ2-1, with D perhaps given as TRBD1 or TRBD2 (5 bases each). The CDR3 has 18 residues. The ends were cut back, 2 bases at V and 3 bases at J, with 20 bases in the middle. CDR1 and CDR2 (germline): SGHAT, FQNNGV. The CDR3 coding sequence is TGTGCCAGCAGCTTACGAGGGGCCCTAGAAGGCCGCTACAATGAGCAGTTCTTC. Protein product: CASSLRGALEGRYNEQFF.

V usage is TRBV5-8 and J usage is TRBJ2-2, with 8 nucleotides matching TRBD1. The germline gives CDR1 SGHTS, CDR2 YDEGEE. V was pared by 3 bases and J by 8 bases, with 6 bases of the junction left unmatched. This CDR3 is 14 amino acids long. CDR3 protein: CASSSRQGRGELFF. CDR3 in DNA: TGTGCCAGCAGCTCGCGACAGGGGCGTGGGGAGCTGTTTTTT.

The chain is built from TRBV4-3 and TRBJ2-1, with TRBD2 matching 11 bases. Trimming at V came to 4 bases and at J to 9 bases, leaving 14 bases not matched to a gene. CDR1 is LGHNA and CDR2 is YSLEER in the germline V gene. The length of the CDR3 is 17 residues. The CDR3 DNA reads as TGCGCCAGCAGCCCGGAGGGGACTAGCGGCGGAGGTTCTGAGCAGTTCTTC. Encoded protein: CASSPEGTSGGGSEQFF.

The chain uses TRBV18 and TRBJ1-4; a weak D match, TRBD1 (6 bases). From germline, CDR1 is KGHSH and CDR2 LQKENI. The ends were cut back, 0 bases at V and 8 bases at J, with 13 bases in the middle. The CDR3 extends over 15 amino acids. CDR3 residues: CASSPPKDSGEKLFF. CDR3 nucleotide sequence: TGTGCCAGCTCACCACCTAAGGACAGCGGGGAAAAACTGTTTTTT.

CDR3 DNA: TGTGCCAGCAGTTTAGAGGCCTATGGCTACACCTTC. This encodes CASSLEAYGYTF. The J gene is TRBJ1-2, the V gene TRBV12-3 or TRBV12-4; D uncertain. The CDR3 has 12 residues. Deletions cut 1 base from V and 4 bases from J, with 4 bases between.

V and J are TRBV28 and TRBJ1-3; D is unclear. The germline gives CDR1 MDHEN, CDR2 SYDVKM. CDR3 size: 16 residues. The V gene lost 4 bases and the J gene lost 0 bases, with 13 bases spanning the gap. CDR3 residues: CASSSLPHRSGNTIYF. In DNA form, the CDR3 reads TGTGCCAGCAGTTCTCTCCCACATCGCTCTGGAAACACCATATATTTT.

The chain uses TRBV28 and TRBJ1-1; D possibly corresponds to TRBD1 (6 bases). From germline, CDR1 is MDHEN and CDR2 SYDVKM. V was pared by 2 bases and J by 11 bases, with 9 bases between. The length of the CDR3 is 11 residues. The CDR3 bases are TGTGCCAGCAGTTTAGGGGGGCTCGCTTTCTTT. Translating gives CASSLGGLAFF.

The chain is built from TRBV6-6 and TRBJ2-2, with a possible D match to TRBD2 (5 bases). The CDR3 has 12 residues. CDR1 and CDR2 from the germline V gene are MNHNY and SVGAGI (reference sequence). Trimming removed 6 bases from V and 8 bases from J, with 10 bases in between. CDR3 sequence reads: CASSWTGGELFF. CDR3 sequence (DNA): TGTGCCAGCAGCTGGACGGGGGGGGAGCTGTTTTTT.

The chain links TRBV18 to TRBJ2-7, with 7 bases matching TRBD1. V was clipped by 5 bases and J by 0 bases; unmatched bases: 10. The CDR3 has 16 residues. Germline V CDR1 and CDR2: KGHSH, LQKENI. The CDR3 DNA follows: TGTGCCAGCTCAAACATACAGGGGCAGAGCTCCTACGAGCAGTACTTC. Protein sequence: CASSNIQGQSSYEQYF.

V is TRBV30 and J is TRBJ1-2, with D uncertain. The germline CDR1 and CDR2 sequences are GTSNPN and SVGIG (reference sequence). Trimming pared 5 bases from V and 2 bases from J, leaving 9 bases between. The CDR3 contains 12 residues. The CDR3 region is CAWQASNYGYTF. The CDR3, as DNA: TGTGCCTGGCAAGCCAGCAACTATGGCTACACCTTC.

The genes are TRBV7-3 and TRBJ2-1; 8 bases are shared with TRBD2. The CDR3 totals 15 residues. Looked up from germline, CDR1 is SGHTA and CDR2 is FQGTGA. Trimming took 0 bases from V and 4 from J; bases not matched to a gene: 2. The CDR3: CASSLTREGYNEQFF. The CDR3 DNA reads TGTGCCAGCAGCTTAACCCGGGAGGGGTACAATGAGCAGTTCTTC.

V gene TRBV9 combines with J gene TRBJ2-7; 8 bases are shared with TRBD1. The germline gives CDR1 SGDLS, CDR2 YYNGEE. The CDR3 loop spans 14 amino acids. V gave up 4 bases and J gave up 6 bases; unmatched junction bases: 9. The CDR3 nucleotides read TGTGCCAGCAGCAAATCCGGGACAGGAGGCGAGCAGTACTTC. As protein: CASSKSGTGGEQYF.

A word on this clone: In the same sample, other DNA sequences code for this CDR3. This sequence joins TRBV5-1 and TRBJ2-5, with TRBD1 matching over 7 bases. Trimming at V came to 0 bases and at J to 3 bases, leaving 5 bases not matched to a gene. CDR1 SGHRS and CDR2 YFSETQ come from the germline V gene. The CDR3 sequence is 15 residues long. The CDR3 DNA follows: TGCGCCAGCAGCTTGGCCGGGACAGAGAAAGAGACCCAGTACTTC. Its protein product is CASSLAGTEKETQYF. The variable domain in full, with the rest retrieved from reference TRBV5-1 and TRBJ2-5, is KAGVTQTPRYLIKTRGQQVTLSCSPISGHRSVSWYQQTPGQGLQFLFEYFSETQRNKGNFPGRFSGRQFSNSRSEMNVSTLELGDSALYLCASSLAGTEKETQYFGPGTRLLVL.

V and J are TRBV27 and TRBJ1-6; 7 nucleotides line up with TRBD1. Trimming at V came to 6 bases and at J to 7 bases, leaving 9 bases not matched to a gene. The CDR3 runs 15 residues. CDR1 and CDR2 (germline): MNHEY, SMNVEV (reference sequence). CDR3 loop: CASSVTGAGNSPLHF. CDR3 nucleotide sequence: TGTGCCAGCAGCGTTACAGGGGCTGGGAATTCACCCCTCCACTTT.

The J gene is TRBJ2-2, the V gene TRBV9; TRBD1 might be the D (5 bases). V was cut by 0 bases and J by 3 bases, with 18 bases left in between. Germline-derived CDR1 and CDR2 are SGDLS and YYNGEE. The CDR3 loop spans 18 amino acids. The CDR3 nucleotides are TGTGCCAGCAGCGTAGGGTCTCAGGGTAGGGTGGACACCGGGGAGCTGTTTTTT. Its translation: CASSVGSQGRVDTGELFF.

Only a few counts were recorded for this clone. The chain employs TRBV29-1 and TRBJ1-2; TRBD1 agrees at 8 bases. This CDR3 spans 16 amino acids. The V gene end was trimmed by 4 bases and the J gene end by 5 bases; junction bases not matched to a gene: 15. The germline V gene encodes CDR1 SQVTM and CDR2 ANQGSEA. The CDR3 loop reads CSVAGTGRQSIYGYTF. The CDR3 nucleotides are TGCAGCGTTGCGGGGACAGGACGACAATCAATTTATGGCTACACCTTC.

This chain uses TRBV3-1 (or the pseudogene TRBV3-2) with TRBJ2-1; 8 nucleotides line up with TRBD2. CDR3 size: 15 residues. Germline CDR1 is LGHDT and CDR2 is YNNKEL (reference sequence). Unmatched junction bases numbered 2, after V lost 0 bases and J lost 4 bases. DNA of the CDR3: TGTGCCAGCAGCCAAGAGCGGGAGGAGTACAATGAGCAGTTCTTC. The encoded protein is CASSQEREEYNEQFF.

The chain carries TRBV6-1 and TRBJ2-3; 8 bases agree with TRBD1. With 1 base clipped from V and 2 bases from J, the junction kept 2 bases outside the gene matches. The V gene's germline CDR1 is MNHNS and CDR2 SASEGT. The CDR3 extends over 15 amino acids. This CDR3 is CASSEGQGATDTQYF. The CDR3 coding sequence is TGTGCCAGCAGTGAAGGGCAGGGGGCCACAGATACGCAGTATTTT.